Sequencing of this TCR beta chain was carried out in a study of blood T cell repertoires in COVID-19. Study overall: T cells, B-cell-depleted T cells, or PBMCs supplied cDNA or gDNA.

Cohort allocation depended upon clinical history that participants reported. Exposed enrollees encountered a COVID-19 case at some point within 2 weeks before study entry. Original data processing: Amplification from reference gene primers served as the basis for estimated nucleated cell counts. The assay was immunoSEQ multiplex PCR, and TCRdb's table has in-frame clones only and misses some. That table furnishes V, J and clone size, whereas the DNA furnished D and trimming. The sample contains about 250,000 clones, approximately 83% of which appear only once. The sequenced sample consisted of PBMCs or T cells enriched from blood (not recorded which). This TCR derives from a woman in her 40s who had been exposed to COVID-19.

The CDR3 region has the DNA TGTGCCAGCAGCCAAGACCCCGTAGGGGTTTCCTATAATTCACCCCTCCACTTT. This codes for CASSQDPVGVSYNSPLHF. This chain connects TRBV4-2 to TRBJ1-6, with D possibly matching TRBD1 (5 bases). The CDR3 length is 18 residues. Germline-derived CDR1 and CDR2 are LGHNA and YNFKEQ. Between the trimmed V and J ends, which lost 0 bases and 1 base, there was a span of 13 bases.